This is a list of T cell receptor beta chains from one sample in a study of blood T cell repertoires in COVID-19. Repertoires were generated with immunoSEQ multiplex PCR, while TCRdb's copy carries only in-frame clones and drops some. The top ten hold 14% of the sample, which has 200,000 or so clones, about 80% seen once. What was sequenced was peripheral blood. These receptor sequences come from a man aged 30-40 years with active or convalescent COVID-19. CDR3s include the opening cysteine and the closing phenylalanine or tryptophan. A D gene is named only where the DNA matches it firmly. Clone size appears in some rows only: once, few, many, or a class for an expanded clone.

CDR3aa,CDR3nt,abundance,v_gene,d_gene,j_gene
CASSPQATGVRNYGYTF,TGTGCCAGTAGTCCTCAGGCAACAGGGGTGAGGAACTATGGCTACACCTTC,.,TRBV19,TRBD1,TRBJ1-2
CASSILEGSGYTF,TGTGCCAGTAGTATACTTGAGGGAAGTGGCTACACCTTC,.,TRBV19,.,TRBJ1-2
CASSKAWLAGGPRRDEQYF,TGTGCCAGCAGCAAAGCATGGCTAGCGGGAGGGCCTCGCCGAGACGAGCAGTACTTC,.,TRBV21-1,.,TRBJ2-7
CASILQSAF,TGTGCCAGCATCCTACAAAGCGCCTTC,.,TRBV14,.,TRBJ1-2
CASSPPAGQQTDTQYF,TGTGCCAGCAGTCCTCCCGCTGGACAGCAGACAGATACGCAGTATTTT,.,TRBV11-2,.,TRBJ2-3
CASSLAQGPNQPQHF,TGTGCCAGCAGCTTGGCACAGGGCCCCAATCAGCCCCAGCATTTT,.,TRBV5-4,.,TRBJ1-5
CASSAFGGANTGELFF,TGTGCCAGCAGTGCCTTCGGGGGGGCGAACACCGGGGAGCTGTTTTTT,.,TRBV2,TRBD2,TRBJ2-2
CASSQVPGAIYGYTF,TGCGCCAGCAGCCAAGTCCCAGGCGCTATCTATGGCTACACCTTC,few,TRBV4-1,.,TRBJ1-2
CSVDTGGTGELFF,TGCAGCGTTGATACAGGGGGCACCGGGGAGCTGTTTTTT,once,TRBV29-1,TRBD1,TRBJ2-2
CAPERAGDITEAFF,TGTGCTCCCGAGCGCGCAGGGGATATCACTGAAGCTTTCTTT,.,TRBV19,.,TRBJ1-1
CAWNGQGGNTIYF,TGTGCCTGGAATGGACAGGGGGGAAACACCATATATTTT,few,TRBV30,TRBD1,TRBJ1-3
CATSDTNYNEQFF,TGTGCCACCAGTGATACTAACTACAATGAGCAGTTCTTC,few,TRBV24-1,.,TRBJ2-1
CASSLRGTAGNTIYF,TGTGCCAGCAGTTTAAGGGGGACAGCTGGAAACACCATATATTTT,.,TRBV28,TRBD1,TRBJ1-3
CASTWGQVYGYTF,TGTGCCAGCACCTGGGGACAGGTCTATGGCTACACCTTC,.,TRBV5-6,TRBD1,TRBJ1-2
CATSDPSSLNYGYTF,TGTGCCACCAGTGATCCCAGTAGCCTCAACTATGGCTACACCTTC,few,TRBV24-1,.,TRBJ1-2
CAWSVSQGVTEAFF,TGTGCCTGGAGTGTGTCACAGGGCGTCACTGAAGCTTTCTTT,.,TRBV30,.,TRBJ1-1
CASTNQGSGANVLTF,TGCGCCAGCACGAATCAGGGTTCTGGGGCCAACGTCCTGACTTTC,.,TRBV5-1,.,TRBJ2-6
CASSLDLRAAHNEQFF,TGTGCCAGCAGCTTAGATCTGCGGGCCGCGCACAATGAGCAGTTCTTC,.,TRBV11-3,.,TRBJ2-1
CAWSVLAGGPGELFF,TGTGCCTGGAGTGTATTGGCGGGAGGCCCCGGGGAGCTGTTTTTT,.,TRBV30,TRBD2,TRBJ2-2
CASTIARGYNEQFF,TGTGCCAGCACCATCGCCAGGGGTTACAATGAGCAGTTCTTC,.,TRBV28,.,TRBJ2-1
CASTPAGGPSNEQFF,TGTGCCAGCACCCCAGCGGGAGGGCCCAGCAATGAGCAGTTCTTC,.,TRBV6-5,TRBD2,TRBJ2-1
CAWRQGEVGPQHF,TGTGCCTGGAGGCAGGGGGAGGTTGGGCCCCAGCATTTT,.,TRBV30,TRBD1,TRBJ1-5
CASRDLRTSGGRNEQFF,TGTGCCAGTAGGGATTTGCGGACTAGCGGGGGGAGGAATGAGCAGTTCTTC,.,TRBV19,TRBD2,TRBJ2-1
CASSLSSGINTEAFF,TGCGCCAGCAGCTTGTCGTCAGGGATAAACACTGAAGCTTTCTTT,.,TRBV5-1,.,TRBJ1-1
CASSPRAGTEAFF,TGTGCCAGCTCACCTCGCGCGGGCACTGAAGCTTTCTTT,.,TRBV18,.,TRBJ1-1
CASSPGGDRASQGEEKLFF,TGTGCCAGCAGCCCTGGGGGGGACAGGGCAAGTCAAGGGGAAGAAAAACTGTTTTTT,once,TRBV5-6,TRBD1,TRBJ1-4
CASSYSMVAESEKLFF,TGTGCCAGCAGTTACTCGATGGTCGCCGAGAGTGAAAAACTGTTTTTT,.,TRBV6-5,.,TRBJ1-4
CASSRATSGLAEQYF,TGCGCCAGCAGCCGCGCGACTAGCGGTCTCGCCGAGCAGTACTTC,few,TRBV4-1,TRBD2,TRBJ2-7
CASSSGTGFYSPLHF,TGTGCCAGCAGCTCCGGGACAGGGTTTTATTCACCCCTCCACTTT,few,TRBV13,TRBD1,TRBJ1-6
CASSSSGRAVGEQFF,TGTGCCAGCAGCTCTAGCGGGAGGGCCGTTGGTGAGCAGTTCTTC,.,TRBV11-3,TRBD2,TRBJ2-1
CASSPGQGNGEQYF,TGTGCCAGCAGCCCGGGACAGGGAAACGGCGAGCAGTACTTC,.,TRBV7-2,TRBD1,TRBJ2-7
CASSQEGTPYGVAEAFF,TGTGCCAGCAGCCAAGAAGGGACACCCTACGGTGTCGCTGAAGCTTTCTTT,.,TRBV14,.,TRBJ1-1
CASSLVAGTGNTIYF,TGTGCCAGCAGCTTAGTGGCAGGAACTGGAAACACCATATATTTT,.,TRBV13,.,TRBJ1-3
CASSLEGGEQFF,TGCGCCAGCAGCTTGGAAGGGGGTGAGCAGTTCTTC,.,TRBV5-1,.,TRBJ2-1
CASSQGGTGTLNTGELFF,TGTGCCAGCAGCCAAGGTGGGACAGGTACCCTGAACACCGGGGAGCTGTTTTTT,.,TRBV3-1/TRBV3-2,TRBD1,TRBJ2-2
CASKREVAGTQYF,TGTGCCAGCAAGCGGGAGGTCGCGGGTACGCAGTATTTT,.,TRBV9,TRBD2,TRBJ2-3
CATSRSEVRTGGYTF,TGTGCCACCAGCAGAAGCGAGGTCCGGACAGGTGGCTACACCTTC,.,TRBV15,TRBD1,TRBJ1-2
CASSFRGGNQPQHF,TGTGCCAGCAGTTTCCGGGGTGGCAATCAGCCCCAGCATTTT,.,TRBV27,.,TRBJ1-5
CASSTISGREAYNEQFF,TGTGCCAGCAGTACGATTAGCGGGAGGGAAGCCTACAATGAGCAGTTCTTC,.,TRBV25-1,TRBD2,TRBJ2-1
CASSSPKGGQRETQYF,TGTGCCAGCAGCTCCCCCAAGGGGGGGCAGCGGGAGACCCAGTACTTC,.,TRBV11-2,.,TRBJ2-5
CASSFRQGAGNTEAFF,TGTGCCAGCAGCTTCCGACAGGGGGCAGGGAACACTGAAGCTTTCTTT,.,TRBV13,TRBD1,TRBJ1-1
CASSLHGENTEAFF,TGTGCCAGCAGCTTACACGGTGAGAACACTGAAGCTTTCTTT,.,TRBV7-9,.,TRBJ1-1
CASSLAGAGANVLTF,TGTGCCAGCAGTTTAGCGGGGGCTGGGGCCAACGTCCTGACTTTC,.,TRBV28,TRBD2,TRBJ2-6
CASSPARGDTQYF,TGTGCCAGCAGCCCCGCCCGCGGAGATACGCAGTATTTT,.,TRBV7-3,.,TRBJ2-3
CASRALLGLPNNNEQFF,TGTGCCAGTAGAGCACTTCTGGGACTTCCTAACAATAATGAGCAGTTCTTC,.,TRBV19,.,TRBJ2-1
CAWSVGGFTDTQYF,TGTGCCTGGAGTGTGGGGGGTTTCACAGATACGCAGTATTTT,few,TRBV30,.,TRBJ2-3
CASSYRLAGGLYEQYF,TGTGCCAGTAGTTACCGGTTAGCGGGAGGGTTATACGAGCAGTACTTC,few,TRBV19,TRBD2,TRBJ2-7
CASSSTRGGTGELFF,TGTGCCAGCAGCTCAACCCGAGGGGGCACCGGGGAGCTGTTTTTT,.,TRBV11-3,.,TRBJ2-2
CASSDPRDSLNEKLFF,TGTGCCAGCAGTGACCCAAGGGACAGCCTTAATGAAAAACTGTTTTTT,.,TRBV25-1,TRBD1,TRBJ1-4
CASSPPGTGYGYTF,TGTGCCAGCAGTCCGCCCGGGACAGGCTATGGCTACACCTTC,few,TRBV25-1,TRBD1,TRBJ1-2
CASSEPGQGLYGYTF,TGCGCCAGCAGCGAACCGGGACAGGGTCTATATGGCTACACCTTC,few,TRBV5-1,TRBD1,TRBJ1-2
CAISENFDRLNTEAFF,TGTGCCATCAGTGAGAACTTTGACAGGTTGAACACTGAAGCTTTCTTT,once,TRBV10-3,.,TRBJ1-1